This T cell receptor beta chain originates from a study of blood T cells in healthy people across ages. General observations from the study: Per-million-T-cell TCR beta diversity fell roughly linearly with age.

Trimming took off 2 bases at V and 3 bases at J, with 9 bases between the two ends. Looked up from germline, CDR1 is DFQATT and CDR2 is SNEGSKA (reference sequence). The CDR3 has 13 residues. The authors ran a second PCR of about 7 to 11 cycles using a sample-barcoded 5' primer and a J-beta primer mix. Carrying 12 random nucleotides, a template-switch adaptor labeled each individual cDNA molecule. In TCRdb, the 5' RACE reads were re-called with MiXCR into one record per CDR3 protein. The sample records about 1.1 million distinct CDR3 sequences, roughly two fifths being singletons. A minimum of 5 micrograms of total RNA was extracted per sample. There are a few counts of this clonotype. Its cognate antigen is unknown.

Sequencing was done on a sample of blood. This receptor was taken from a young man in good health. This rearrangement joins TRBV20-1 to TRBJ2-3; the D gene is possibly TRBD1 (6 bases). The CDR3 DNA follows: TGCAGTGCTAGACTAACAGGGACAGATACGCAGTATTTT. Residues: CSARLTGTDTQYF.